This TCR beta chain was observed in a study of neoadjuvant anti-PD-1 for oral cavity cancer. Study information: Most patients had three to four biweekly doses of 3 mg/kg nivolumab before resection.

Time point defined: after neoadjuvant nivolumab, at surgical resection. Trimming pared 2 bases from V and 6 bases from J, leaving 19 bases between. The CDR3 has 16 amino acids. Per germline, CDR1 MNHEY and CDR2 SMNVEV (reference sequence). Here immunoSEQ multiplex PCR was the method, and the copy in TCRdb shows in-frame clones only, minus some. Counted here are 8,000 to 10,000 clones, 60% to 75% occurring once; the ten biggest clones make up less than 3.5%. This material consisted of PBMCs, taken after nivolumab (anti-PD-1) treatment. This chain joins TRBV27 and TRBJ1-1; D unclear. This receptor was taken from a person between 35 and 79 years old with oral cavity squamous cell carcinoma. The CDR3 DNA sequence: TGTGCCAGCAGTTTAGCTTCCGGGCGGCCGGTCGCTGAAGCTTTCTTT. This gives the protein CASSLASGRPVAEAFF.